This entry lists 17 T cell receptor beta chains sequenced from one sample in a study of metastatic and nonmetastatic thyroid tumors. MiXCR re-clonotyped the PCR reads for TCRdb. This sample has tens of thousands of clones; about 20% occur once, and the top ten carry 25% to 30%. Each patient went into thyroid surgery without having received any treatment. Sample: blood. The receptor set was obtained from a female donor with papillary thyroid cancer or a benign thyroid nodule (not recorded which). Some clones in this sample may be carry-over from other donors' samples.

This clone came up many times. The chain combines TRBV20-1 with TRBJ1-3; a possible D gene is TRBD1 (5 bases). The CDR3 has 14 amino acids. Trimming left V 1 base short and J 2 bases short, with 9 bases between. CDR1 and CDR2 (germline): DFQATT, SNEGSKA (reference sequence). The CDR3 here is CSARAPGAGNTIYF. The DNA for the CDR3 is TGCAGTGCTAGAGCCCCGGGGGCTGGAAACACCATATATTTT.

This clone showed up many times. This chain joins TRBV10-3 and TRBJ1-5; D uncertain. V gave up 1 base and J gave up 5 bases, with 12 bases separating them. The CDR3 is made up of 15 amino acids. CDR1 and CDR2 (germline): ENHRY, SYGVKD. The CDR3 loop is CAISEWAADDQPQHF. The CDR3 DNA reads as TGTGCCATCAGTGAGTGGGCGGCAGATGATCAGCCCCAGCATTTT.

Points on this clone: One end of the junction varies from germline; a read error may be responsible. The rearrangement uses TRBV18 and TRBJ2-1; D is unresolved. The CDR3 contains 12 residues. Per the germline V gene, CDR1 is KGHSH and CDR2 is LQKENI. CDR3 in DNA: TGTGCTAGCTCACTAAATGACAATGAGCAGTTCTTC. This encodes CASSLNDNEQFF. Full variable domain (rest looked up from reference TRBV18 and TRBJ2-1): NAGVMQNPRHLVRRRGQEARLRCSPMKGHSHVYWYRQLPEEGLKFMVYLQKENIIDESGMPKERFSAEFPKEGPSILRIQQVVRGDSAAYFCASSLNDNEQFFGPGTRLTVL.

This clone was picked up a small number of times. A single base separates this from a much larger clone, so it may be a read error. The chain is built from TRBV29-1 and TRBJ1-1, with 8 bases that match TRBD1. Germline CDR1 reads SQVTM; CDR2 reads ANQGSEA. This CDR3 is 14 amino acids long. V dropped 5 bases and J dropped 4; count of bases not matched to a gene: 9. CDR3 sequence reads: CSVSPDTGGTEAFF. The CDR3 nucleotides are TGCAGCGTTTCCCCCGACACAGGGGGCACTGAAGCTTTCTTT.

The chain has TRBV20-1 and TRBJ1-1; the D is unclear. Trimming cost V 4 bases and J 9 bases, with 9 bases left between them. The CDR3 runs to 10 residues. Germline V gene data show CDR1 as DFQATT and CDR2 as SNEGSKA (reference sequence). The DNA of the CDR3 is TGCAGTGCTATAACAGTTCAAGCTTTCTTT. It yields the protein CSAITVQAFF.

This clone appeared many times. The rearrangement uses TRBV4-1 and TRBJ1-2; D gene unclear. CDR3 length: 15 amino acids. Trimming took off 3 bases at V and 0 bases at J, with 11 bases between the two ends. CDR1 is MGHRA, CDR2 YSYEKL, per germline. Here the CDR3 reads CASSHTKASNYGYTF. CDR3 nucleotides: TGCGCCAGCAGCCACACTAAAGCCTCTAACTATGGCTACACCTTC.

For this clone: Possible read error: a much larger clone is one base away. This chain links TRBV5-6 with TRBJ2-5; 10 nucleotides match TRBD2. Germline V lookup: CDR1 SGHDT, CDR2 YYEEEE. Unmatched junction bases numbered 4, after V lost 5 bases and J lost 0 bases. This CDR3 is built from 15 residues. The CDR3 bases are TGTGCCAGCAGACTAGCGGGGTGGTACCAAGAGACCCAGTACTTC. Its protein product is CASRLAGWYQETQYF.

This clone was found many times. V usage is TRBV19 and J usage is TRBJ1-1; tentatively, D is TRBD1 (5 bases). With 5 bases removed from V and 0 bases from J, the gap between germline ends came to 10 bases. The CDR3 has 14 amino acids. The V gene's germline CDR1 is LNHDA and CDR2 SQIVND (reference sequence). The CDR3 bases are TGTGCCAGTAGTCTGAGACAGTTGAACACTGAAGCTTTCTTT. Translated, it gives CASSLRQLNTEAFF.

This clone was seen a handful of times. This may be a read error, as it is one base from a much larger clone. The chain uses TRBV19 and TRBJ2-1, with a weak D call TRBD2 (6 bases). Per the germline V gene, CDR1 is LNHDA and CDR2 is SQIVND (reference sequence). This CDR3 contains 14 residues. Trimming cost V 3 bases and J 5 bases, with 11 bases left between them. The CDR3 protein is CASSIGRLNNEQFF. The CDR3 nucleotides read TGTGCCAGTAGTATCGGGAGATTGAACAATGAGCAGTTCTTC.

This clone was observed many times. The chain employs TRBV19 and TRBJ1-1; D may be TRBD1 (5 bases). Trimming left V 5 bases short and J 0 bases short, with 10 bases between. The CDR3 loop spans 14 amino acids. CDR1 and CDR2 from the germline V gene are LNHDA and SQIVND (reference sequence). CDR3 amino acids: CASSDDRLNTEAFF. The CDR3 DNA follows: TGTGCCAGTAGTGACGACAGACTGAACACTGAAGCTTTCTTT.

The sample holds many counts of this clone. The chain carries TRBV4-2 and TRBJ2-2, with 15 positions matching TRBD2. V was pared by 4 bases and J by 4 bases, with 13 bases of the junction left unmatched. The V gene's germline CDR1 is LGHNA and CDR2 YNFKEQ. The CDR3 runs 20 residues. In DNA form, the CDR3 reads TGTGCCAGCAGCCGGCAAGGGACTAGCGGGAGGTTTCCTGTCACCGGGGAGCTGTTTTTT. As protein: CASSRQGTSGRFPVTGELFF.

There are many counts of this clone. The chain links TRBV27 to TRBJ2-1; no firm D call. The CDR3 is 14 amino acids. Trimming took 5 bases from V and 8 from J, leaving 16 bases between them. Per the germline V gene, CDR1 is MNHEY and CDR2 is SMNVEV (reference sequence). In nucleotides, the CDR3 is TGTGCCAGCAGTCGAACGTATAGAGGCGATGAGCAGTTCTTC. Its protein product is CASSRTYRGDEQFF.

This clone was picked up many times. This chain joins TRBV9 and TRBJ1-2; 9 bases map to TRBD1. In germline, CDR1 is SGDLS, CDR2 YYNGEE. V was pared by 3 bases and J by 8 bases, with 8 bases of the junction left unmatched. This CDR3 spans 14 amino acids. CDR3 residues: CASSASGQGAGYTF. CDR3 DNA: TGTGCCAGCAGCGCCTCGGGACAGGGCGCGGGCTACACCTTC.

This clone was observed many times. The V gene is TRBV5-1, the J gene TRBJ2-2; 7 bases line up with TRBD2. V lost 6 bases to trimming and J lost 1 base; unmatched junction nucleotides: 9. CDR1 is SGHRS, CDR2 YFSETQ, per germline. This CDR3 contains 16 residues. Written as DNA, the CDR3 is TGCGCCAGCATTCCGCGTCCGGGAGGGAACACCGGGGAGCTGTTTTTT. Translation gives CASIPRPGGNTGELFF.

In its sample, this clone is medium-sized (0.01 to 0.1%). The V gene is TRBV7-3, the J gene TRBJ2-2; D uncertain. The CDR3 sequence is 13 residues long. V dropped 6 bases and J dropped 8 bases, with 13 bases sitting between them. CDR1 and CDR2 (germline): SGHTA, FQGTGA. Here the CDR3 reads CASSRSKAGELFF. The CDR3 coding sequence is TGTGCCAGCAGTCGATCTAAAGCGGGGGAGCTGTTTTTT.

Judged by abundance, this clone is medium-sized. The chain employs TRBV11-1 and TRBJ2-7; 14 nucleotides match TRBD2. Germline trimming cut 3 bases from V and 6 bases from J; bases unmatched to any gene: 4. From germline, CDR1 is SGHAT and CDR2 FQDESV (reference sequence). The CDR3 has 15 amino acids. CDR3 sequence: CASSLGLAGVGEQYF. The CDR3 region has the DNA TGTGCCAGCAGCTTGGGACTAGCGGGAGTAGGCGAGCAGTACTTC. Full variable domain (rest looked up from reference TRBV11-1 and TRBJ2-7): EAEVAQSPRYKITEKSQAVAFWCDPISGHATLYWYRQILGQGPELLVQFQDESVVDDSQLPKDRFSAERLKGVDSTLKIQPAELGDSAMYLCASSLGLAGVGEQYFGPGTRLTVT.

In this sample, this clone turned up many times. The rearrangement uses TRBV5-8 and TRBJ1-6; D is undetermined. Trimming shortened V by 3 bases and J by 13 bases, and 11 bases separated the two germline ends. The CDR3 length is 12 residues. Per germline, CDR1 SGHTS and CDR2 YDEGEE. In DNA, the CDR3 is TGTGCCAGCAGCTGGAATGCTCTCCCCCTCCACTTT. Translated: CASSWNALPLHF.